This TCR beta chain was sequenced for a study of blood T cell repertoires in COVID-19 (dated by TCRdb to about 2020). In the study overall: Samples from collaborators originated in the United States, Italy and Spain and spanned both the acute and convalescent phases of COVID-19. HLA class I and class II types, where available, came from metadata supplied by the sample provider rather than from assay-based typing. The material from the prospective study consisted of cDNA or gDNA derived from T cells, B-cell-depleted T cells, or PBMCs. The repertoires were released in a freely available public database meant as a resource for research on the immune response to SARS-CoV-2. Subjects who had been exposed to COVID-19, were actively infected with it, or had recovered from it provided the deeply sampled blood TCRbeta repertoires that made up the dataset. Sample metadata almost always included a de-identified subject ID, COVID-19 status, age in years and sex. The samples were drawn from the first 160 participants of the ongoing ImmuneRACE study and from 1,200 or so subjects provided by 6 global collaborators. On the study overall, not on this receptor specifically: The amount of clinical and demographic metadata varied by source and participant and was provided uncurated.

Whole blood was collected in K2EDTA tubes by collaborating institutions according to the institutions' own protocols. For TCRbeta analysis, collaborators shipped samples in one of three forms: frozen whole blood, isolated PBMCs, or DNA extracted from either of those sample types. Relative to germline, V is 6 bases shorter and J is 7 bases shorter, with 12 bases between their ends. As encoded in the germline V gene, CDR1 is MDHEN while CDR2 is SYDVKM. The CDR3 goes from the cysteine to the phenylalanine over 12 residues. Kept here is only the CDR3 DNA, which spans 36 bases and is read in frame from base 1. In the case of this clone: Which antigen it targets is not known. Per-nucleotide qualities are absent, and no much larger clonotype sits a single base away.

TCRbeta CDR3 regions were amplified from genomic DNA by means of the immunoSEQ Assay, a bias-controlled multiplex PCR. From the authors' description of their analysis: Within the assay, amplification of reference gene primers was used to estimate how many nucleated cells each sample contained. Sequence reads were collapsed and filtered to measure the absolute abundance of every unique TCRbeta CDR3 rearrangement. For each sample, productive Simpson clonality was calculated as the square root of Simpson's diversity index over productive rearrangements. Imported from immuneACCESS, the table was reduced by TCRdb to in-frame sequences with V and J called. These copies leave out some clones; in studies compared against another copy, an unresolved V gene accounts for under half, and the cause of the remainder is not known. For V, J and clone size, that table is used; D and trimming come from the DNA. The sample profile shows about 50,000 clones; about 89% of them were found once. The top ten constitute 15% of the sample.

The sequence is built from TRBV28 and TRBJ1-2, with no confident D gene call. The receptor's source is a human donor in a cohort sampled during active COVID-19. The specimen sequenced was peripheral blood. The nucleotide sequence is given as TGTGCCAGCAGCCCTGACATTTTTGGCTACACCTTC. The translation is CASSPDIFGYTF.